The rows below give T cell receptor beta chains drawn from one sample of a study of neurological immune-mediated disorders. TCRdb processed the 5' RACE reads anew with MiXCR; each CDR3 protein has one entry. This table holds tens of thousands of distinct CDR3 sequences, around 9.9% found once. Sequenced input: PBMCs. These receptors all stem from a man between 45 and 60 years old in good health. Both conserved end residues are part of each CDR3. Clone size is given for some rows only: seen once, a few or many times, or a class if the clone is expanded.

clone size	V gene	J gene	CDR3 protein
many	TRBV30	TRBJ2-5	CAWSITETQYF
many	TRBV3-1	TRBJ1-6	CASSAPINSPLHF
many	TRBV3-1	TRBJ1-4	CASSYGQDKKLFF
NA	TRBV18	TRBJ2-5	CASSPGTNKGETQYF
many	TRBV2	TRBJ2-7	CASSLLAGGNYEQYF
many	TRBV6-5	TRBJ2-3	CASSVQTGGGTDTQYF
NA	TRBV9	TRBJ2-1	CASSEGQGLYNEQFF
many	TRBV11-2	TRBJ2-2	CASSLRGFTGELFF
many	TRBV20-1	TRBJ2-5	CSASSPRGREETQYF
many	TRBV7-3	TRBJ2-5	CASSAQGALVTQYF
many	TRBV12-3/TRBV12-4	TRBJ2-2	CASSFRQANTGELFF
many	TRBV5-1	TRBJ2-3	CASSLVVSTDTQYF
many	TRBV9	TRBJ2-5	CASSGDRARRETQYF
many	TRBV5-1	TRBJ2-2	CASSLRGNTGELFF
many	TRBV6-1	TRBJ2-3	CAIRTSTDTQYF
many	TRBV7-9	TRBJ2-5	CASRPSGPETQYF
many	TRBV12-3/TRBV12-4	TRBJ1-2	CASSFRANYGYTF
many	TRBV5-6	TRBJ2-5	CASSLPMLETQYF
few	TRBV7-2	TRBJ2-7	CASSSQSGVWFSYEQYF
many	TRBV5-1	TRBJ2-2	CASSLGTAYTGELFF
many	TRBV14	TRBJ2-7	CASSQASGASLVYF
many	TRBV6-6	TRBJ2-2	CASTRGLINVELFF
many	TRBV18	TRBJ2-3	CASSSGPLADTQYF
many	TRBV7-2	TRBJ2-7	CASSLGIRQGDEQYF
many	TRBV14	TRBJ2-5	CASSQPRASFRETQYF
many	TRBV4-1	TRBJ2-1	CASSQPTSGSGNEQFF
many	TRBV7-2	TRBJ1-6	CASREGGSGLALHF
many	TRBV25-1	TRBJ2-3	CASSPEGQPIYTQYF
many	TRBV3-1	TRBJ2-5	CASSQDVRSVQETQYF
many	TRBV20-1	TRBJ1-2	CSAPPGGSFANYGYTF
many	TRBV7-2	TRBJ2-5	CASSSGNQETQYF
many	TRBV2	TRBJ1-1	CASSASRVNTEAFF
many	TRBV7-2	TRBJ1-1	CASSNLYSTEAFF
many	TRBV13	TRBJ1-1	CASSGDRDREAFF
many	TRBV6-2/TRBV6-3	TRBJ2-4	CASSYELAGGPDGYAKNIQYF
many	TRBV28	TRBJ2-7	CACGVSYEQYF
NA	TRBV20-1	TRBJ1-5	CSAKESGESQPQHF
many	TRBV28	TRBJ2-4	CASSVMVQNIQYF
many	TRBV20-1	TRBJ2-1	CSANLYNEQFF
many	TRBV20-1	TRBJ2-5	CSARGIRSGRVETQYF
many	TRBV15	TRBJ2-7	CATSRLEGLGVEQYF
many	TRBV7-2	TRBJ2-1	CASSSPRAYNEQFF
many	TRBV9	TRBJ2-2	CATSQGSNTGELFF
many	TRBV5-6	TRBJ1-1	CASSETGRSTEAFF
many	TRBV7-2	TRBJ2-7	CASSLGRAGYEQYF
many	TRBV3-1	TRBJ1-1	CASSQEGEAPKTEAFF
few	TRBV25-1	TRBJ2-3	CASSRGGPGDTQYF
many	TRBV24-1	TRBJ2-5	CATSDPAGARLETQYF
many	TRBV4-1	TRBJ2-7	CASSQEGGNPYEQYF
many	TRBV28	TRBJ1-5	CASGQAYQPQHF
many	TRBV5-1	TRBJ2-5	CASSLEYDGMGETQYF
many	TRBV20-1	TRBJ2-3	CSARSLAPDTQYF
many	TRBV12-3/TRBV12-4	TRBJ2-7	CASSLRVAGETEQYF
many	TRBV12-3/TRBV12-4	TRBJ2-3	CASSPGGSTDTQYF
many	TRBV28	TRBJ2-7	CASRLWGQAYEQYF
NA	TRBV20-1	TRBJ1-5	CSARPESGPQHF
NA	TRBV5-1	TRBJ1-3	CDSSTGTGGGPGNTIYF